A single sample gave rise to the 24 T cell receptor beta chains below, sequenced in a study of neurological immune-mediated disorders. The time point was: longitudinal time-point 3. TCRdb re-derived calls from the 5' RACE reads in MiXCR, one entry per CDR3 protein. Among about 49,000 distinct CDR3 sequences, roughly 8% were seen once, and the ten largest hold 1.5% to 2%. Sequenced material: PBMCs. The receptor set was obtained from a middle-aged woman in good health.

This clonotype was seen ten or more times. The chain links TRBV3-1 to TRBJ2-7, with 7 bases aligning to TRBD1. This CDR3 is built from 12 residues. The germline V gene has CDR1 LGHDT and CDR2 YNNKEL (reference sequence). Trimming took 4 bases from V and 4 from J; bases not matched to a gene: 1. The CDR3 loop is CASSPQGYEQYF. The CDR3 bases are TGTGCCAGCAGCCCACAGGGGTACGAGCAGTACTTC.

The table lists this clonotype with a few counts. The chain joins TRBV7-2 to TRBJ2-3; 7 nucleotides line up with TRBD2. The CDR3 has 15 residues. Germline V gene sequence: CDR1 SGHTA, CDR2 FQGNSA. V gave up 3 bases and J gave up 1 base; unmatched junction bases: 4. CDR3 residues: CASSFSSGGTDTQYF. CDR3 DNA sequence: TGTGCCAGCAGCTTTTCTAGCGGAGGCACAGATACGCAGTATTTT.

This clonotype was recorded at least ten times. The genes are TRBV6-5 and TRBJ1-1; possibly TRBD1 for D (6 bases). There are 14 residues in the CDR3. Trimming cost V 2 bases and J 6 bases, with 13 bases left between them. Germline V gene sequence: CDR1 MNHEY, CDR2 SVGAGI. The CDR3 spells CASSYRGASAEAFF. As DNA, the CDR3 is TGTGCCAGCAGTTACAGGGGGGCGTCGGCTGAAGCTTTCTTT.

This clonotype was found many times. The chain is built from TRBV7-8 and TRBJ2-3; D remains ambiguous. Germline lookup yields CDR1 SGHVS and CDR2 FQNEAQ. Trimming took 1 base from V and 4 from J, leaving 6 bases between them. CDR3 size: 13 residues. The DNA for the CDR3 is TGTGCCAGCAGCTTAGGGCTATCAGATACGCAGTATTTT. It encodes CASSLGLSDTQYF.

This clonotype was detected many times. The CDR3 region is CASSLVTALSYNEQFF. CDR3 DNA sequence: TGCGCCAGCAGCTTGGTAACAGCGTTGTCCTACAATGAGCAGTTCTTC. This chain uses TRBV5-1 with TRBJ2-1; D unclear. Trimming took 0 bases from V and 1 from J, leaving 11 bases between them. Germline V gene lookup returns CDR1 SGHRS and CDR2 YFSETQ. The CDR3 is made up of 16 amino acids.

This clonotype has a count of ten or more. The chain is built from TRBV19 and TRBJ2-1; D remains unclear. Per germline, CDR1 LNHDA and CDR2 SQIVND (reference sequence). The CDR3 is 13 residues long. V dropped 4 bases and J dropped 0 bases, with 4 bases sitting between them. CDR3 in DNA: TGTGCCAGTAGTAACCGCTCCTACAATGAGCAGTTCTTC. Protein product: CASSNRSYNEQFF.

This clonotype was recorded at least ten times. The genes are TRBV24-1 and TRBJ2-2, with D perhaps given as TRBD1 or TRBD2 (5 bases each). Trimming took off 4 bases at V and 7 bases at J, with 15 bases between the two ends. CDR1 is KGHDR and CDR2 is SFDVKD in the germline V gene. The CDR3 loop spans 15 amino acids. CDR3 nucleotides: TGTGCCACCAGTGACGGGACCGGGGCGGGCGGGGAGCTGTTTTTT. Amino acid sequence: CATSDGTGAGGELFF.

This clonotype was recorded many times. V usage is TRBV5-6 and J usage is TRBJ1-1, with 8 bases that match TRBD1. CDR3 length: 14 residues. V dropped 2 bases and J dropped 10; count of bases not matched to a gene: 10. CDR1 and CDR2 (germline): SGHDT, YYEEEE. The chain's CDR3 is CASSLTGTGPGAFF. As DNA, the CDR3 is TGTGCCAGCAGCTTAACCGGGACAGGCCCTGGAGCTTTCTTT.

This clonotype came up many times. The J gene is TRBJ1-6, the V gene TRBV4-1, with 7 bases aligning to TRBD1. Germline-derived CDR1 and CDR2 are MGHRA and YSYEKL. The length of the CDR3 is 15 residues. Unmatched junction bases numbered 6, after V lost 0 bases and J lost 10 bases. CDR3 amino acids: CASSQDKGAYSPLHF. CDR3 coding DNA: TGCGCCAGCAGCCAAGATAAGGGGGCGTACTCACCCCTCCACTTT.

This clonotype was recorded many times. The CDR3 protein is CSADRDRGSGTQYF. Written as DNA, the CDR3 is TGCAGTGCCGATCGGGACAGGGGGTCGGGTACGCAGTATTTT. This chain links TRBV20-1 with TRBJ2-3, with 11 positions matching TRBD1. V was pared by 6 bases and J by 8 bases, with 10 bases of the junction left unmatched. The CDR3 covers 14 residues. Germline lookup yields CDR1 DFQATT and CDR2 SNEGSKA (reference sequence).

This chain uses TRBV20-1 with TRBJ2-7, with D perhaps matching TRBD1 (5 bases). The CDR3 has 14 residues. CDR1 is DFQATT, CDR2 SNEGSKA, per germline (reference sequence). The V end lost 0 bases, the J end lost 6 bases, and 15 bases lay between the germline ends. For the CDR3, the DNA is TGCAGTGCTAGAGACCCTCGACAGCAGCTCGAGCAGTACTTC. As protein: CSARDPRQQLEQYF.

This clonotype was counted ten times or more. The rearrangement links TRBV7-2 to TRBJ1-2; D is perhaps TRBD1 (5 bases). Between the trimmed V and J ends, which lost 3 bases and 5 bases, there was a span of 22 bases. Germline V gene sequence: CDR1 SGHTA, CDR2 FQGNSA. CDR3 size: 17 residues. This CDR3 is CASSFFTTGPEGYGYTF. The CDR3, as DNA: TGTGCCAGCAGCTTCTTCACTACCGGGCCCGAGGGGTATGGCTACACCTTC.

The chain combines TRBV18 with TRBJ1-1, with 8 nucleotides matching TRBD1. Per germline, CDR1 KGHSH and CDR2 LQKENI. Trimming cost V 1 base and J 5 bases; bases outside gene matches: 0. CDR3 size: 13 residues. The CDR3 reads CASSPRQGTEAFF. The DNA for the CDR3 is TGTGCCAGCTCACCACGACAGGGGACTGAAGCTTTCTTT.

This clonotype appeared many times. CDR3 region: CASSYAKTGVSDEQYF. The CDR3 DNA reads as TGTGCCAGCAGTTACGCGAAAACAGGGGTTTCGGACGAGCAGTACTTC. The V call is TRBV6-2 or TRBV6-3, the J call TRBJ2-7; the match to TRBD1 covers 7 bases. Germline-derived CDR1 and CDR2 are MNHEY and SVGEGT. The CDR3 runs 16 residues. The trim removed 2 bases at V and 5 bases at J, leaving 12 bases unmatched.

This clonotype was detected ten times or more. The gene calls are TRBV20-1 and TRBJ2-3; 8 positions agree with TRBD2. From germline, CDR1 is DFQATT and CDR2 SNEGSKA (reference sequence). Trimming cost V 2 bases and J 0 bases; bases outside gene matches: 4. The CDR3 totals 15 residues. CDR3 amino acids: CSARLASGSTDTQYF. Here the CDR3 DNA reads TGCAGTGCTAGATTAGCTAGCGGGAGCACAGATACGCAGTATTTT.

This clonotype was seen many times. The chain links TRBV2 to TRBJ2-1; D is unclear. This CDR3 has 15 amino acids. Germline CDR1 SNHLY, CDR2 FYNNEI. V was clipped by 1 base and J by 9 bases, with 16 bases between them. The CDR3 protein is CASSEGWASRSEQFF. In DNA form, the CDR3 reads TGTGCCAGCAGTGAAGGATGGGCCTCCCGGTCTGAGCAGTTCTTC.

The chain uses TRBV29-1 and TRBJ2-7, with 12 positions matching TRBD1. The ends lost 1 base at V and 2 bases at J; junction bases unmatched: 3. CDR3 size: 15 residues. CDR1 and CDR2 from the germline V gene are SQVTM and ANQGSEA. The CDR3 spells CSVEGDRGPPYEQYF. CDR3 coding DNA: TGCAGCGTTGAAGGGGACAGGGGGCCACCCTACGAGCAGTACTTC.

This clonotype was seen ten or more times. This chain's CDR3 is CASSLEAGGYNEQFF. In nucleotides, the CDR3 is TGTGCCAGCAGTTTAGAAGCGGGGGGGTACAATGAGCAGTTCTTC. V gene TRBV12-3 or TRBV12-4 combines with J gene TRBJ2-1, with 10 bases that match TRBD2. The CDR3 is made up of 15 amino acids. With V trimmed by 1 base and J by 4 bases, 1 base remained unmatched.

This clonotype was picked up many times. The rearrangement links TRBV14 to TRBJ2-2, with D perhaps TRBD2 (5 bases). Germline loops: CDR1 SGHDN, CDR2 FVKESK. The CDR3 has 17 residues. Trimming stripped 3 bases from V and 1 base from J, with 15 bases between. The CDR3, as DNA: TGTGCCAGCAGCCACCTGAGAGGACTCCTGAACACCGGGGAGCTGTTTTTT. Translation gives CASSHLRGLLNTGELFF.

This clonotype was counted ten times or more. The gene calls are TRBV27 and TRBJ1-1; 8 nucleotides agree with TRBD1. The CDR3 runs to 14 residues. After removal of 5 bases from V and 6 bases from J, the junction contained 8 bases not matched to a gene. CDR1 is MNHEY and CDR2 is SMNVEV in the germline V gene (reference sequence). The CDR3 DNA follows: TGTGCCAGCAGTCTTCCCCACAGGGGGGCTGAAGCTTTCTTT. It encodes CASSLPHRGAEAFF.

This clonotype was picked up many times. This chain uses TRBV7-2 with TRBJ1-1; TRBD1 matches 10 bases. This CDR3 spans 13 amino acids. Trimming at V came to 3 bases and at J to 7 bases, leaving 2 bases not matched to a gene. The germline gives CDR1 SGHTA, CDR2 FQGNSA. CDR3 protein: CASSLGQGIEAFF. DNA for the CDR3: TGTGCCAGCAGCTTGGGACAGGGGATTGAAGCTTTCTTT.

This clonotype has a count of ten or more. The rearrangement links TRBV29-1 to TRBJ1-2, with a weak D call TRBD1 (5 bases). The CDR3 totals 12 residues. V lost 7 bases, J lost 8 bases, and 17 bases lay in between. Germline CDR1 SQVTM, CDR2 ANQGSEA. The CDR3 protein is CSAWGTLGGYTF. CDR3 DNA sequence: TGCAGCGCCTGGGGGACCCTTGGAGGCTACACCTTC.

This clonotype has a count of ten or more. The rearrangement uses TRBV5-1 and TRBJ2-3; D may be TRBD2 (7 bases). The CDR3 runs 14 residues. Germline CDR1 and CDR2: SGHRS and YFSETQ. The ends were cut back, 7 bases at V and 4 bases at J, with 16 bases in the middle. For the CDR3, the DNA is TGCGCCAGCGGGAGGGGGACGGGAGCAGATACGCAGTATTTT. Translating it yields CASGRGTGADTQYF.

This clonotype was recorded at least ten times. V and J are TRBV5-1 and TRBJ1-1, with a tentative D call TRBD1 (6 bases). The CDR3 covers 15 residues. From germline, CDR1 is SGHRS and CDR2 YFSETQ. V was cut by 4 bases and J by 2 bases, with 15 bases left in between. DNA for the CDR3: TGCGCCAGCAGCGAGGGCGGGACACAAAACACTGAAGCTTTCTTT. It specifies CASSEGGTQNTEAFF.